This TCR beta chain was obtained from a study of control samples from healthy donors and cancer patients. The CDR3 is made up of 14 amino acids. CDR1 is SNHLY and CDR2 is FYNNEI in the germline V gene. The V gene end was trimmed by 4 bases and the J gene end by 5 bases; junction bases not matched to a gene: 7. The repertoire was sequenced with immunoSEQ multiplex PCR; TCRdb's copy has only in-frame clones and lacks some. The sample has 76,000 or so clones; about nine tenths are singletons. This clonotype originated in a woman between 45 and 60 years old with colorectal cancer. Material: PBMCs. This chain joins TRBV2 and TRBJ1-1; TRBD1 aligns across 7 bases. The chain's CDR3 is CASSGSDRWTEAFF. The CDR3 nucleotides read TGTGCCAGCAGTGGATCGGACAGGTGGACTGAAGCTTTCTTT. Together with reference TRBV2 and TRBJ1-1, the CDR3 gives the full variable domain: EPEVTQTPSHQVTQMGQEVILRCVPISNHLYFYWYRQILGQKVEFLVSFYNNEISEKSEIFDDQFSVERPDGSNFTLKIRSTKLEDSAMYFCASSGSDRWTEAFFGQGTRLTVV.